This T cell receptor beta chain was sequenced in a study of blood T cell repertoires in COVID-19. For the study at large: Sites in the United States, Italy and Spain provided acute and convalescent COVID-19 samples. Sources were T cells, B-cell-depleted T cells, or PBMCs; the material itself was cDNA or gDNA.

In the authors' methods: The authors estimated nucleated cell counts from reference gene primer amplification. Data came from immunoSEQ multiplex PCR; TCRdb stores just in-frame clones and leaves some out. V and J calls and clone size are those listed in that table; D and trimming were worked out from the DNA. Here the sample spans approximately 150,000 clones, under 95% being singletons. Looked up from germline, CDR1 is SGHTA and CDR2 is FQGNSA. Trimming cost V 5 bases and J 1 base; bases outside gene matches: 15. There are 19 residues in the CDR3. Seattle enrolled patients during active infection and tracked them longitudinally.

The TCR sequence derives from a man aged 18 to 29 with COVID-19, enrolled during active disease. The specimen sequenced was peripheral blood. The chain has TRBV7-2 and TRBJ2-1; TRBD2 agrees at 9 bases. CDR3 DNA sequence: TGTGCCAGCAGCCCCGCCGTCGTGGCGGGAGGGCTGTCCTACAATGAGCAGTTCTTC. Its protein product is CASSPAVVAGGLSYNEQFF.